The T cell receptor (beta chain) under discussion was sequenced for a study of technical replicates of blood from a handful of donors (dated by TCRdb to about 2017). The receptor library was made with the immunoSEQ multiplex PCR assay. This immuneACCESS table, as held by TCRdb, lists in-frame sequences with V and J called but not all clones. Of the missing ones, under half trace to an unresolved V gene in checked studies; the others have no known cause. The sample contains roughly 80,000 clones, about 92% of them found a single time. Of the sample, 0.35% to 0.45% falls within the top ten clones. About this clone: Its antigen is unknown. No base quality values were provided; no much bigger clone lies one nucleotide off.

CDR1 and CDR2 were assigned from the germline V gene as MDHEN and SYDVKM. Trimming removed 6 bases from V and 2 bases from J, leaving 11 bases between the germline ends. The CDR3 runs 13 residues from the cysteine to the phenylalanine. Only the CDR3 portion is preserved as DNA: 39 bases, with reading frame beginning at the first base. Sequenced sample: T cells isolated from PBMCs. This clonotype was sampled from a human donor in good health. This chain is built from TRBV28 and TRBJ2-7; TRBD1 is a possible D gene, resting on 5 matching bases. The nucleotides read TGTGCCAGCAGCCCGACAGCAACCTACGAGCAGTACTTC. Its product reads: CASSPTATYEQYF.